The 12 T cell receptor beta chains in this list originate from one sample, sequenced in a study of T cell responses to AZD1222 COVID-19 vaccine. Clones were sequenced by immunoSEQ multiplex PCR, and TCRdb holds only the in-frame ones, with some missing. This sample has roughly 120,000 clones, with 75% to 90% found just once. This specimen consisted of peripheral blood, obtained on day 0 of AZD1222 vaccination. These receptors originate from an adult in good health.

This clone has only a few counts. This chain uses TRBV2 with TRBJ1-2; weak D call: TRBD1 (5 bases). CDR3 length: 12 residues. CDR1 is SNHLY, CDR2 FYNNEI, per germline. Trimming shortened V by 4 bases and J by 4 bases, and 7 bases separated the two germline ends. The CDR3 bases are TGTGCCAGCAGTGCTGACAGCTATGGCTACACCTTC. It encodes CASSADSYGYTF.

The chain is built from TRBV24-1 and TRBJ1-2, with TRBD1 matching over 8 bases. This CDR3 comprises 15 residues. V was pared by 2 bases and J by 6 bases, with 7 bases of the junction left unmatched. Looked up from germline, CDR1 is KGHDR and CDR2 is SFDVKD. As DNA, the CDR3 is TGTGCCACCAGTGATTGGGGGCAGGGGGCTGATGGCTACACCTTC. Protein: CATSDWGQGADGYTF.

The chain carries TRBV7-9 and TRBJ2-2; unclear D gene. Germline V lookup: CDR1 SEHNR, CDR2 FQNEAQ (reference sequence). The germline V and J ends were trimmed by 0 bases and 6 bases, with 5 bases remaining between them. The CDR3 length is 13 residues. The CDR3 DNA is TGTGCCAGCAGCTTAGCAGGGTCCGGGGAGCTGTTTTTT. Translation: CASSLAGSGELFF.

The CDR3 DNA sequence: TGTGCCAGCAGCCCGGCCCTTGGGATGGGAGATACGCAGTATTTT. As protein: CASSPALGMGDTQYF. The chain joins TRBV3-1 (or the pseudogene TRBV3-2) to TRBJ2-3; D is unresolved. Germline V gene lookup returns CDR1 LGHDT and CDR2 YNNKEL (reference sequence). The CDR3 covers 15 residues. The V gene lost 4 bases and the J gene lost 5 bases, with 16 bases spanning the gap.

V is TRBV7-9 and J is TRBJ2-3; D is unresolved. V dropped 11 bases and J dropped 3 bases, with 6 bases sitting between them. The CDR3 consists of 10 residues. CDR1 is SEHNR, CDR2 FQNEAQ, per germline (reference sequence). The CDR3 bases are TGTGCCCTGCGGACAGATACGCAGTATTTT. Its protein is CALRTDTQYF.

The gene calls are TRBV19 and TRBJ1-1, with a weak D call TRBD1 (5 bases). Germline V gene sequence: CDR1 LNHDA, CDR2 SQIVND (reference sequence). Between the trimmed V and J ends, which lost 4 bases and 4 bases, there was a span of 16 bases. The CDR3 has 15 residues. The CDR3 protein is CASSTYGQGGTEAFF. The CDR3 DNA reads TGTGCCAGTAGTACCTACGGGCAGGGTGGCACTGAAGCTTTCTTT.

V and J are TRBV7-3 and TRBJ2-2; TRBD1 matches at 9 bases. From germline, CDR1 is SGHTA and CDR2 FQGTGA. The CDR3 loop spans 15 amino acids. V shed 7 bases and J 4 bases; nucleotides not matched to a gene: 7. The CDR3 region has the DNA TGTGCCAGCACACTCCAGACAGGGGGCACCGGGGAGCTGTTTTTT. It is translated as CASTLQTGGTGELFF.

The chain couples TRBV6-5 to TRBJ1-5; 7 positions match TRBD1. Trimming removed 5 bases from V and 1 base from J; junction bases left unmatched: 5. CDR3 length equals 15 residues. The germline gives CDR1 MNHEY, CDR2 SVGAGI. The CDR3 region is CASSTGALSNQPQHF. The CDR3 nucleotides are TGTGCCAGCAGTACAGGGGCCCTAAGCAATCAGCCCCAGCATTTT.

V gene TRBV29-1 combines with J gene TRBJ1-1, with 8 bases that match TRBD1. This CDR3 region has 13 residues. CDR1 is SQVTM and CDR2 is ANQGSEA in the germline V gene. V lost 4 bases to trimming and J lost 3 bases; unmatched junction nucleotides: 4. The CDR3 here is CSVVGQGDTEAFF. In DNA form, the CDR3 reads TGCAGCGTTGTCGGACAGGGTGACACTGAAGCTTTCTTT.

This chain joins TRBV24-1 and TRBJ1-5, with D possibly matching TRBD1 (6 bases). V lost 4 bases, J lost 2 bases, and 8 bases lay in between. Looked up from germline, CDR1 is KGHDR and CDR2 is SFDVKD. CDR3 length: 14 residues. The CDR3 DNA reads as TGTGCCACCAGTGACTCAGGGGGCAATCAGCCCCAGCATTTT. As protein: CATSDSGGNQPQHF.

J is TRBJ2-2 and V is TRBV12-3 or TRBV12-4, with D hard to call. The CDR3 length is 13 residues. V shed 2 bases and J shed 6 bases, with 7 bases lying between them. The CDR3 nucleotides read TGTGCCAGCAGTTTATTGTCCGCCGGGGAGCTGTTTTTT. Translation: CASSLLSAGELFF.

DNA of the CDR3: TGTGCCTGGAGTGGTGGAGGAGGAAGGTCACCCCTCCACTTT. This translates into CAWSGGGGRSPLHF. This chain connects TRBV30 to TRBJ1-6; D is unclear. The ends were cut back, 1 base at V and 10 bases at J, with 14 bases in the middle. The CDR3 has 14 residues. CDR1 GTSNPN and CDR2 SVGIG come from the germline V gene (reference sequence).